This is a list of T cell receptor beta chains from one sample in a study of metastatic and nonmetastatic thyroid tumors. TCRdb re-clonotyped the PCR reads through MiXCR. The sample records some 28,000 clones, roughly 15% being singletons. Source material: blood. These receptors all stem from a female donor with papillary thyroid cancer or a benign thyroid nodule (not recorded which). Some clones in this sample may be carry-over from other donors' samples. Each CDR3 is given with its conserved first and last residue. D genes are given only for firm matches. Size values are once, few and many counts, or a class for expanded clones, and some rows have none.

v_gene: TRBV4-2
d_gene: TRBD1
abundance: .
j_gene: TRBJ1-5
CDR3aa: CASSPGTGPSPQHF
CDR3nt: TGTGCCAGCAGCCCCGGGACAGGGCCCTCACCCCAGCATTTT

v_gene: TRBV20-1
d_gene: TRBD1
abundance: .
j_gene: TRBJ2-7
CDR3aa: CSAPDRGDEQYF
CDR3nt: TGCAGTGCACCCGACAGGGGCGACGAGCAGTACTTC

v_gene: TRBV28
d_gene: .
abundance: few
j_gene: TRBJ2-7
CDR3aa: CASSQETSRDEQYF
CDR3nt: TGTGCCAGCAGCCAAGAGACTAGTCGCGACGAGCAGTACTTC

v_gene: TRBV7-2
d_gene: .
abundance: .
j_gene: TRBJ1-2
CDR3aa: CASSSGSESITGYTF
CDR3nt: TGTGCCAGCAGCTCCGGGTCCGAATCTATAACTGGCTACACCTTC

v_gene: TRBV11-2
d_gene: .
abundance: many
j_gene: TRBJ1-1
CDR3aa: CASSTQGLNTEAFF
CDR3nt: TGTGCCAGCAGCACACAGGGTTTGAACACTGAAGCTTTCTTT

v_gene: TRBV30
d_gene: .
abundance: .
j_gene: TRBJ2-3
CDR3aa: CAWSRALGDTQYF
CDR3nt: TGTGCCTGGAGTCGAGCCCTGGGGGATACGCAGTATTTT

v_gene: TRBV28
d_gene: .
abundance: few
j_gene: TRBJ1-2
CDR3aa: CASSLSGYYGYTF
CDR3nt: TGTGCCAGCAGTTTATCAGGGTACTATGGCTACACCTTC

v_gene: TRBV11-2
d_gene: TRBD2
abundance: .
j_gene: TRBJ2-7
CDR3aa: CASSRSGGLAGVYQYF
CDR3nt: TGTGCCAGCAGCAGGAGTGGCGGACTAGCGGGAGTCTATCAGTACTTC

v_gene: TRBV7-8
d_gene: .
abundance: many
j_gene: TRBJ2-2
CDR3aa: CASSPSGQNTGELFF
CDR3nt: TGTGCCAGCAGCCCATCCGGACAGAACACCGGGGAGCTGTTTTTT

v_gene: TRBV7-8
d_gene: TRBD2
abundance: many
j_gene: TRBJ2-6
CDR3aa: CASSLKGLDFSGANVLTF
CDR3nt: TGTGCCAGCAGCTTAAAGGGACTAGATTTCTCTGGGGCCAACGTCCTGACTTTC

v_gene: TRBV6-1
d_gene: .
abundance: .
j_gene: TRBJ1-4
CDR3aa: CASSQKASTDNEKLFF
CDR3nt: TGTGCCAGCAGTCAAAAGGCTTCGACGGATAATGAAAAACTGTTTTTT

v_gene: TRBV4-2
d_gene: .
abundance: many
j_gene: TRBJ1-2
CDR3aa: CASSQGAHNYGYTF
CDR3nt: TGTGCCAGCAGCCAAGGGGCGCATAACTATGGCTACACCTTC

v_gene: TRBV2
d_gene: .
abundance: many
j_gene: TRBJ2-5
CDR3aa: CASSGWRGEAQYF
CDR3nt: TGTGCCAGCAGTGGGTGGCGGGGAGAGGCCCAGTACTTC

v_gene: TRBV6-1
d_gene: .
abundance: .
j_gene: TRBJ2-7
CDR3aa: CASSEAGVEQYF
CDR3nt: TGTGCCAGCAGTGAAGCCGGAGTCGAGCAGTACTTC

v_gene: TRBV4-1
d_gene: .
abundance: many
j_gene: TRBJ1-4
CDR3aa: CASSQDLTATNEKLFF
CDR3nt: TGCGCCAGCAGCCAAGATCTTACGGCAACTAATGAAAAACTGTTTTTT

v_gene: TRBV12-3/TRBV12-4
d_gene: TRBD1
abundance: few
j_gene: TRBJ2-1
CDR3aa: CASSTTGGNGEQFF
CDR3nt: TGTGCCAGCAGCACCACAGGGGGCAATGGTGAGCAGTTCTTC

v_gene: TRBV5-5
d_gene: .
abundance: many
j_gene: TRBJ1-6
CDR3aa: CASSAQFGNSPLHF
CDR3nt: TGTGCCAGCAGCGCCCAGTTCGGTAATTCACCCCTCCACTTT

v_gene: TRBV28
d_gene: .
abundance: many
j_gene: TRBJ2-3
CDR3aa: CASSPPLGSMPDTQYF
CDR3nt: TGTGCCAGCAGCCCACCACTAGGTTCTATGCCAGATACGCAGTATTTT

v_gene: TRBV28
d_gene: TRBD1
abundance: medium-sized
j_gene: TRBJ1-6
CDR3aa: CASRTGGALPPLHF
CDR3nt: TGTGCCAGCAGGACAGGGGGCGCGTTACCACCCCTCCACTTT

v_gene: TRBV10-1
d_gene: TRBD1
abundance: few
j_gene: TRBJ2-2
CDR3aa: CASGDRGETGELFF
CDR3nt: TGCGCCAGCGGAGACAGGGGGGAAACCGGGGAGCTGTTTTTT

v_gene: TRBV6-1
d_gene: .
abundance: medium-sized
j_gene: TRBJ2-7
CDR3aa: CASTRDRSGSYEQYF
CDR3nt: TGTGCCAGTACCCGGGATAGAAGCGGCTCCTACGAGCAGTACTTC

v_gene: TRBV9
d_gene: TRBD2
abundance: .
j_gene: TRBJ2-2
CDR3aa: CASSVLAGANTGELFF
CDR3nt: TGTGCCAGCAGCGTTTTAGCGGGGGCGAACACCGGGGAGCTGTTTTTT

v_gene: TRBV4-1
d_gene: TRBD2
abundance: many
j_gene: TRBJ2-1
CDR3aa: CASSQETSGAYNEQFF
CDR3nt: TGCGCCAGCAGCCAAGAAACTAGCGGGGCTTACAATGAGCAGTTCTTC

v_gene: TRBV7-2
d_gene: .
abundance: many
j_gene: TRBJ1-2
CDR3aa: CASSLALYGGYTF
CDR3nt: TGTGCCAGCAGCTTAGCGCTTTATGGGGGCTACACCTTC

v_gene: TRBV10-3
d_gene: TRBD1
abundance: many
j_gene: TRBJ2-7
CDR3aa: CAISTGGIYEQYF
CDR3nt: TGTGCCATCAGTACAGGGGGCATTTACGAGCAATACTTC

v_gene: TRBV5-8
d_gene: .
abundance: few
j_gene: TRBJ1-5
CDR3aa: CASSYRQAEGQPQHF
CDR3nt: TGCGCCAGCAGCTACCGACAGGCCGAGGGGCAGCCCCAGCATTTT

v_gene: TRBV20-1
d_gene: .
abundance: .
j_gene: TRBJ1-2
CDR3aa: CSDRVPSEKPVELRGYTF
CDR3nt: TGCAGTGATAGAGTACCTTCTGAGAAACCGGTGGAACTAAGGGGCTACACCTTC

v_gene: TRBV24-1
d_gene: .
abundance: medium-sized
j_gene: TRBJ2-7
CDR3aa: CATSSPGSYEQYF
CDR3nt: TGTGCCACCAGTAGCCCTGGATCCTACGAGCAGTACTTC